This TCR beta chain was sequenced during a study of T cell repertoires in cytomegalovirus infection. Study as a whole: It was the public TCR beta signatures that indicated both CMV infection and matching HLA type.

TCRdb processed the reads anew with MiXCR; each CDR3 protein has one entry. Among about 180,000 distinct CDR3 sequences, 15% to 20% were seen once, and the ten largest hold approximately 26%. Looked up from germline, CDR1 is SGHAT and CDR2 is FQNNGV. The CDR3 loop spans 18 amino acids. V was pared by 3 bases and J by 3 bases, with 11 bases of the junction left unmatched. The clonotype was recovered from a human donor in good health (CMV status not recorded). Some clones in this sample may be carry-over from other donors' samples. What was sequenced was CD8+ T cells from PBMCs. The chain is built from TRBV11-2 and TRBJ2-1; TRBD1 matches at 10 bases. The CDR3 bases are TGTGCCAGCAGCTTTTTTCCGAGACAGGGGGCGAGCTACAATGAGCAGTTCTTC. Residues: CASSFFPRQGASYNEQFF.